Shown below are 23 T cell receptor beta chains from a single sample sequenced in a study of blood T cell repertoires in COVID-19. Clones were read by immunoSEQ multiplex PCR, and TCRdb kept only the in-frame ones, dropping some. Seen here are 270,000 or so clones, under 90% observed once, and the top ten hold about 3.2%. The sequenced sample consisted of peripheral blood. These receptors all come from a woman aged 55-69 years with active or convalescent COVID-19.

The chain carries TRBV13 and TRBJ2-7; TRBD1 is a possible D gene (5 bases). CDR3 length: 14 amino acids. CDR1 and CDR2 from the germline V gene are PRHDT and FYEKMQ (reference sequence). Trimming took off 8 bases at V and 3 bases at J, with 17 bases between the two ends. CDR3: CASLQAGTNYEQYF. The CDR3, as DNA: TGTGCCAGCTTACAGGCCGGAACCAACTACGAGCAGTACTTC. The full variable domain, in which reference TRBV13 and TRBJ2-7 provide the parts outside the CDR3, is AAGVIQSPRHLIKEKRETATLKCYPIPRHDTVYWYQQGPGQDPQFLISFYEKMQSDKGSIPDRFSAQQFSDYHSELNMSSLELGDSALYFCASLQAGTNYEQYFGPGTRLTVT.

This chain connects TRBV7-9 to TRBJ1-6; no clear D gene. V was trimmed by 5 bases and J by 10 bases, leaving 18 bases between them. There are 15 residues in the CDR3. From germline, CDR1 is SEHNR and CDR2 FQNEAQ (reference sequence). The CDR3 sequence is CASSPASSSKSPLHF. DNA for the CDR3: TGTGCCAGCAGCCCAGCGTCCTCATCAAAATCACCCCTCCACTTT.

Turning to this clone: Other DNA sequences of this sample code for an identical CDR3. This chain's CDR3 is CASSPGQGPYEQYF. The CDR3, as DNA: TGTGCCAGCTCACCGGGACAGGGCCCCTACGAGCAGTACTTC. The gene calls are TRBV18 and TRBJ2-7; 9 nucleotides agree with TRBD1. V dropped 3 bases and J dropped 2; count of bases not matched to a gene: 2. Germline V gives CDR1 KGHSH, CDR2 LQKENI. CDR3 length: 14 amino acids.

V and J are TRBV3-1 (or the pseudogene TRBV3-2) and TRBJ2-7, with a tentative D call TRBD2 (6 bases). Germline CDR1 LGHDT, CDR2 YNNKEL (reference sequence). Between the trimmed V and J ends, which lost 4 bases and 2 bases, there was a span of 18 bases. The CDR3 covers 16 residues. The CDR3 DNA reads as TGTGCCAGCAGCCCAGTTGGGGCTAGCGTCACCTACGAGCAGTACTTC. Encoded protein: CASSPVGASVTYEQYF.

The chain links TRBV9 to TRBJ2-1, with 7 bases fitting TRBD1. Germline CDR1 is SGDLS and CDR2 is YYNGEE. The CDR3 runs to 15 residues. V trimming: 4 bases; J trimming: 1 base; junction bases outside the gene matches: 5. The CDR3 bases are TGTGCCAGCAGCTTCGGACAGGCGTCCTACAATGAGCAGTTCTTC. Amino acid sequence: CASSFGQASYNEQFF. Combining the CDR3 with reference TRBV9 and TRBJ2-1 gives the whole variable domain DSGVTQTPKHLITATGQRVTLRCSPRSGDLSVYWYQQSLDQGLQFLIQYYNGEERAKGNILERFSAQQFPDLHSELNLSSLELGDSALYFCASSFGQASYNEQFFGPGTRLTVL.

J is TRBJ1-4 and V is TRBV30, with 10 bases aligning to TRBD1. Germline-derived CDR1 and CDR2 are GTSNPN and SVGIG (reference sequence). The CDR3 covers 13 residues. The V gene end was trimmed by 4 bases and the J gene end by 8 bases; junction bases not matched to a gene: 4. CDR3 residues: CAWNRQGAEKLFF. The CDR3 DNA reads as TGTGCCTGGAACAGACAGGGGGCGGAAAAACTGTTTTTT.

The gene calls are TRBV27 and TRBJ2-7; TRBD1 agrees at 11 bases. Losses at the gene ends were 3 bases for V and 2 bases for J; bases not matched to a gene: 6. The CDR3 contains 16 residues. Germline-derived CDR1 and CDR2 are MNHEY and SMNVEV (reference sequence). CDR3 loop: CASSFKPGQGAYEQYF. CDR3 bases: TGTGCCAGCAGTTTTAAACCGGGACAGGGGGCCTACGAGCAGTACTTC.

This chain uses TRBV7-3 with TRBJ1-2; TRBD1 aligns across 7 bases. The V segment lost 6 bases and the J segment 8 bases; nucleotides outside the gene matches: 12. This CDR3 has 14 amino acids. Germline CDR1 SGHTA, CDR2 FQGTGA. The CDR3 sequence: CASSPSRGSEGYTF. The CDR3 coding sequence is TGTGCCAGCAGTCCTTCCAGGGGGTCGGAGGGCTACACCTTC.

Here the CDR3 reads CASSLNGAGGPYSYEQYF. The CDR3 region has the DNA TGTGCCAGCAGCTTAAATGGGGCGGGGGGCCCCTACTCCTACGAGCAGTACTTC. This sequence joins TRBV13 and TRBJ2-7, with 8 positions matching TRBD2. CDR1 and CDR2 from the germline V gene are PRHDT and FYEKMQ (reference sequence). J lost 0 bases, V lost 2 bases, and 12 bases had no gene match. This CDR3 spans 18 amino acids.

The genes are TRBV5-8 and TRBJ2-1; 8 bases are shared with TRBD2. Germline CDR1 SGHTS, CDR2 YDEGEE. There are 15 residues in the CDR3. Trimming took 4 bases from V and 12 from J; bases not matched to a gene: 15. This CDR3 reads CASSPGGQGFDAQFF. In DNA, the CDR3 is TGTGCCAGCAGCCCGGGAGGGCAGGGGTTTGATGCGCAGTTCTTC. The entire variable domain, with the rest obtained from reference TRBV5-8 and TRBJ2-1, is as follows: EAGVTQSPTHLIKTRGQQATLRCSPISGHTSVYWYQQALGLGLQFLLWYDEGEERNRGNFPPRFSGRQFPNYSSELNVNALELEDSALYLCASSPGGQGFDAQFFGPGTRLTVL.

The chain recombines TRBV7-2 with TRBJ2-5; TRBD1 agrees at 8 bases. The CDR3 has 17 residues. Germline V gene sequence: CDR1 SGHTA, CDR2 FQGNSA. V lost 4 bases to trimming and J lost 7 bases; unmatched junction nucleotides: 17. CDR3 sequence reads: CASSSWPRGPGIGTQYF. DNA of the CDR3: TGTGCCAGCAGCTCATGGCCCAGGGGGCCCGGAATTGGGACCCAGTACTTC.

The chain has TRBV5-1 and TRBJ2-2; perhaps TRBD2 as D (6 bases). CDR1 is SGHRS, CDR2 YFSETQ, per germline. The CDR3 sequence is 13 residues long. V was clipped by 1 base and J by 6 bases, with 7 bases between them. In DNA, the CDR3 is TGCGCCAGCAGCTTGAGACTAGCCGGGGAGCTGTTTTTT. Its protein product is CASSLRLAGELFF.

The J gene is TRBJ1-2, the V gene TRBV9; 9 bases are shared with TRBD1. V was pared by 0 bases and J by 11 bases, with 8 bases of the junction left unmatched. This CDR3 spans 14 amino acids. Germline V gives CDR1 SGDLS, CDR2 YYNGEE. CDR3 in amino acids: CASSVDIGDRGYTF. CDR3 in DNA: TGTGCCAGCAGCGTAGATATAGGAGACAGGGGGTACACCTTC.

This clone was observed a few times. The CDR3 nucleotides are TGTGCCAGCAGCAAAGGAGGTGTGGCAGACCTGAACACTGAAGCTTTCTTT. As protein: CASSKGGVADLNTEAFF. The chain employs TRBV21-1 and TRBJ1-1. TRBV21-1 corresponds to a pseudogene. The CDR3 sequence is 17 residues long.

The chain combines TRBV7-9 with TRBJ2-7, with D maybe TRBD2 (5 bases). Germline assignment: CDR1 SEHNR and CDR2 FQNEAQ (reference sequence). The CDR3 spans 13 residues. V lost 4 bases and J 1 base, leaving 8 bases between the germline ends. This CDR3 reads CASSYAGSYEQYF. For the CDR3, the DNA is TGTGCCAGCAGCTACGCGGGTTCCTACGAGCAGTACTTC.

The chain couples TRBV5-1 to TRBJ1-6, with D perhaps matching TRBD1 (5 bases). CDR1 is SGHRS and CDR2 is YFSETQ in the germline V gene. Trimming took off 0 bases at V and 8 bases at J, with 12 bases between the two ends. CDR3 length: 15 residues. Here the CDR3 reads CASSLVQGTDSPLHF. CDR3 coding DNA: TGCGCCAGCAGCTTGGTTCAGGGTACAGATTCACCCCTCCACTTT.

In regard to this clone: The junction differs from germline at one of its ends, possibly a read error. The V call is TRBV5-4, the J call TRBJ2-7; TRBD1 aligns across 7 bases. The CDR3 has 12 amino acids. CDR1 is SGHNT, CDR2 YYREEE, per germline (reference sequence). CDR3 in DNA: TGTGCCGGCAGCTTGACAGGGCGGGAGCAGTACTTC. Translating gives CAGSLTGREQYF.

The chain uses TRBV6-2 or TRBV6-3 and TRBJ1-5, with TRBD1 identical over 8 bases. CDR3 length: 15 amino acids. Trimming cost V 4 bases and J 3 bases; bases outside gene matches: 5. Germline V gene data show CDR1 as MNHEY and CDR2 as SVGEGT. CDR3 in DNA: TGTGCCAGCAGTTTTCAGGGGGCCGCCAATCAGCCCCAGCATTTT. Encoded protein: CASSFQGAANQPQHF.

The chain joins TRBV19 to TRBJ1-1, with D perhaps matching TRBD1 (6 bases). V shed 2 bases and J shed 3 bases, with 22 bases lying between them. CDR1 and CDR2 (germline): LNHDA, SQIVND (reference sequence). CDR3 size: 18 residues. CDR3 DNA: TGTGCCAGTAGTATACTTCGCGCGGGGGCAGGGAGGGACACTGAAGCTTTCTTT. It translates to CASSILRAGAGRDTEAFF.

This chain links TRBV6-6 with TRBJ2-5; 8 bases are shared with TRBD2. Germline CDR1 and CDR2: MNHNY and SVGAGI (reference sequence). The CDR3 is made up of 16 amino acids. The trim removed 2 bases at V and 5 bases at J, leaving 10 bases unmatched. This chain's CDR3 is CASSYPVAGREETQYF. The DNA for the CDR3 is TGTGCCAGCAGTTACCCCGTAGCGGGGCGAGAGGAGACCCAGTACTTC.

This chain links TRBV18 with TRBJ1-3; no reliable D call. This CDR3 is built from 16 residues. V lost 5 bases to trimming and J lost 0 bases, with 14 bases between them. The V gene's germline CDR1 is KGHSH and CDR2 LQKENI. The CDR3 protein is CASSTSTPSSGNTIYF. The CDR3 region has the DNA TGTGCCAGCTCAACCTCGACTCCCAGCTCTGGAAACACCATATATTTT.

The chain recombines TRBV10-3 with TRBJ2-3, with 7 bases lining up with TRBD1. V lost 6 bases, J lost 4 bases, and 13 bases stayed unmatched. This CDR3 has 16 residues. Germline CDR1 reads ENHRY; CDR2 reads SYGVKD. CDR3 protein: CAIRLGEMGTADTQYF. CDR3 sequence (DNA): TGTGCCATCAGACTAGGGGAAATGGGGACAGCAGATACGCAGTATTTT.

This rearrangement joins TRBV2 to TRBJ1-6; D is ambiguous. The germline V gene encodes CDR1 SNHLY and CDR2 FYNNEI. CDR3 length equals 15 residues. Trimming cost V 3 bases and J 9 bases, with 15 bases left between them. CDR3 amino acids: CASSEWQALSSPLHF. CDR3 DNA: TGTGCCAGCAGTGAGTGGCAGGCGCTCAGTTCACCCCTCCACTTT.